The clone carrying this TCR beta chain was detected a few times. As yet, its antigen is unknown. Naive CD8 cells, CD45RO-negative and positively selected for CCR7, excluded terminally differentiated effector memory CD45RA+ cells. DNA at about 190 ng, roughly 27,000 T cell genomes, went into sorted-subset replicate PCRs. The assay was immunoSEQ multiplex PCR, and TCRdb's table has in-frame clones only and misses some. The data hold 1.5 million to 2.5 million clones, with approximately 95% observed a single time. This sample was included in a study of shared clonotypes between healthy human individuals. In the study overall: Per donor, three plates held CD4 naive cells, three held CD4 memory, two held CD8 naive and one held CD8 memory.

Study results and caveats: Among a handful of donors, approximately 5% of naive CD4 clonotypes were found in common. The study found lower generation probabilities in non-shared clonotypes than in those shared by all four donors.

The CDR3 totals 15 residues. Germline V gives CDR1 SGHTA, CDR2 FQGTGA. V lost 6 bases to trimming and J lost 1 base; unmatched junction nucleotides: 4. This chain uses TRBV7-3 with TRBJ2-1, with TRBD2 matching 9 bases. The source material was naive CD8+ T cells sorted from blood. The TCR originated in a man in his late teens or twenties in good health. CDR3 sequence reads: CASRFSGGSYNEQFF. CDR3 nucleotide sequence: TGTGCCAGCAGGTTTAGCGGGGGATCCTACAATGAGCAGTTCTTC.